Presented here are 29 T cell receptor beta chains from one specimen sequenced in a study of cytomegalovirus exposure and HLA in healthy donors. Some clones are missing from TCRdb's copy, which holds only in-frame ones; the method was immunoSEQ multiplex PCR. The repertoire has some 130,000 clones, roughly 90% of them found once; the top ten carry approximately 1.5%. Sequenced: PBMCs. These receptors were taken from a man between 25 and 39 years old in good health and CMV-seronegative.

This clone showed up just once. The rearrangement links TRBV2 to TRBJ1-1; a weak D match, TRBD1 (6 bases). The CDR3 is 11 residues long. Trimming left V 5 bases short and J 8 bases short, with 9 bases between. Germline loops: CDR1 SNHLY, CDR2 FYNNEI. The CDR3 is CASSYRVEAFF. In nucleotides, the CDR3 is TGTGCCAGCAGTTACAGGGTGGAAGCTTTCTTT.

V and J are TRBV5-4 and TRBJ2-1; D is unresolved. The V end was cut by 4 bases, the J end by 6 bases, with 17 bases between. Germline V CDR1 and CDR2: SGHNT, YYREEE (reference sequence). There are 15 residues in the CDR3. This CDR3 is CASSLDLSTINEQFF. DNA for the CDR3: TGTGCCAGCAGCCTCGACTTATCGACGATCAATGAGCAGTTCTTC.

This clone showed up just once. The chain couples TRBV18 to TRBJ2-5; D remains unclear. Trimming took off 0 bases at V and 5 bases at J, with 10 bases between the two ends. CDR3 length equals 14 residues. Looked up from germline, CDR1 is KGHSH and CDR2 is LQKENI. The CDR3 sequence: CASSPPTLRETQYF. For the CDR3, the DNA is TGTGCCAGCTCACCACCAACATTGCGGGAGACCCAGTACTTC.

The V call is TRBV2, the J call TRBJ1-3; D unclear. The CDR3 has 14 residues. Germline loops: CDR1 SNHLY, CDR2 FYNNEI. With 6 bases removed from V and 0 bases from J, the gap between germline ends came to 9 bases. In DNA form, the CDR3 reads TGTGCCAGCAGACCTTCGCGCTCTGGAAACACCATATATTTT. This gives the protein CASRPSRSGNTIYF.

The V and J genes are TRBV5-4 and TRBJ2-5; 7 nucleotides agree with TRBD1. The CDR3 consists of 13 residues. V lost 0 bases and J lost 6; bases outside the gene matches: 2. The germline V gene has CDR1 SGHNT and CDR2 YYREEE (reference sequence). The CDR3 DNA reads TGTGCCAGCAGCTTGGCCAGGGGGAAGACCCAGTACTTC. This sequence encodes CASSLARGKTQYF.

The rearrangement uses TRBV2 and TRBJ1-5, with D maybe TRBD1 (5 bases). Germline V CDR1 and CDR2: SNHLY, FYNNEI. CDR3 length equals 15 residues. Trimming stripped 3 bases from V and 1 base from J, with 10 bases between. CDR3: CASSDRGGSNQPQHF. The CDR3 bases are TGTGCCAGCAGTGATCGTGGGGGGAGCAATCAGCCCCAGCATTTT.

This sequence joins TRBV10-3 and TRBJ1-2; D remains unclear. With 6 bases removed from V and 2 bases from J, the gap between germline ends came to 10 bases. This CDR3 has 13 amino acids. Germline CDR1 is ENHRY and CDR2 is SYGVKD. CDR3 in amino acids: CAISGGSNYGYTF. Here the CDR3 DNA reads TGTGCCATCAGCGGAGGCAGCAACTATGGCTACACCTTC.

This chain uses TRBV6-6 with TRBJ2-7; D is ambiguous. Trimming cost V 0 bases and J 3 bases, with 15 bases left between them. The CDR3 has 16 residues. Germline V gene lookup returns CDR1 MNHNY and CDR2 SVGAGI (reference sequence). The CDR3 DNA is TGTGCCAGCAGTTACTCCCGATCCCTAACGAACTACGAGCAGTACTTC. Amino acid sequence: CASSYSRSLTNYEQYF.

The chain has TRBV7-2 and TRBJ2-7; D may be TRBD2 (6 bases). Germline loops: CDR1 SGHTA, CDR2 FQGNSA. V shed 4 bases and J shed 6 bases, with 16 bases lying between them. The CDR3 extends over 14 amino acids. In DNA form, the CDR3 reads TGTGCCAGCAGCTCAACTAGGGAGGCTGCCGAGCAGTACTTC. As protein: CASSSTREAAEQYF.

This chain joins TRBV7-2 and TRBJ1-3, with 7 bases fitting TRBD1. Unmatched junction bases numbered 5, after V lost 6 bases and J lost 0 bases. CDR1 and CDR2 (germline): SGHTA, FQGNSA. The CDR3 is made up of 15 amino acids. The CDR3 region has the DNA TGTGCCAGCAGGACAGGGCCCAACTCTGGAAACACCATATATTTT. Residues: CASRTGPNSGNTIYF.

The rearrangement joins TRBV2 to TRBJ2-3; TRBD2 aligns across 11 bases. Germline V gives CDR1 SNHLY, CDR2 FYNNEI. This CDR3 has 13 amino acids. Trimming took 5 bases from V and 6 from J; bases not matched to a gene: 1. The CDR3 here is CASSPSGRDTQYF. The DNA for the CDR3 is TGTGCCAGCAGTCCTAGCGGGAGGGATACGCAGTATTTT.

The V and J genes are TRBV27 and TRBJ1-1, with D uncertain. CDR3 length equals 13 residues. The V gene's germline CDR1 is MNHEY and CDR2 SMNVEV (reference sequence). Trimming pared 7 bases from V and 5 bases from J, leaving 14 bases between. The CDR3 is CASINTGGTEAFF. In DNA, the CDR3 is TGTGCCAGCATTAACACCGGAGGGACTGAAGCTTTCTTT.

This clone was detected ten times or more. The chain is built from TRBV2 and TRBJ2-7; D is unresolved. CDR3 size: 12 residues. The ends were cut back, 2 bases at V and 2 bases at J, with 4 bases in the middle. Germline CDR1 reads SNHLY; CDR2 reads FYNNEI. The CDR3 is CASSEQTYEQYF. The CDR3 DNA reads as TGTGCCAGCAGTGAACAGACCTACGAGCAGTACTTC.

This chain uses TRBV10-2 with TRBJ1-2; TRBD1 matches 8 bases. CDR1 and CDR2 from the germline V gene are WSHSY and SAAADI. The length of the CDR3 is 15 residues. The junction had 5 bases not matched to a gene; V was cut back by 0 bases and J by 5 bases. CDR3 in amino acids: CASSESPGGSYGYTF. The CDR3, as DNA: TGCGCCAGCAGTGAGTCGCCAGGGGGCTCTTATGGCTACACCTTC.

The genes are TRBV2 and TRBJ2-3; weak D call: TRBD2 (5 bases). The ends were cut back, 6 bases at V and 0 bases at J, with 10 bases in the middle. This CDR3 contains 14 residues. In germline, CDR1 is SNHLY, CDR2 FYNNEI. The CDR3 DNA is TGTGCCAGCAGCGAGGACTTCAGCACAGATACGCAGTATTTT. Translation: CASSEDFSTDTQYF.

J is TRBJ2-2 and V is TRBV5-4; D possibly corresponds to TRBD2 (6 bases). CDR1 and CDR2 (germline): SGHNT, YYREEE (reference sequence). V was clipped by 3 bases and J by 5 bases, with 11 bases between them. The CDR3 has 14 residues. CDR3 in amino acids: CASSSIGGTGELFF. The DNA for the CDR3 is TGTGCCAGCAGCTCAATCGGGGGTACCGGGGAGCTGTTTTTT.

The chain joins TRBV5-1 to TRBJ2-7; 7 bases map to TRBD2. The CDR3 has 14 amino acids. Germline CDR1 and CDR2: SGHRS and YFSETQ. V was pared by 4 bases and J by 1 base, with 5 bases of the junction left unmatched. Written as DNA, the CDR3 is TGCGCCAGCAGCGGACAAGCGGGATCCTACGAGCAGTACTTC. As protein: CASSGQAGSYEQYF.

The rearrangement joins TRBV7-9 to TRBJ2-2; D unclear. Germline CDR1 and CDR2: SEHNR and FQNEAQ (reference sequence). The CDR3 is made up of 17 amino acids. The germline V and J ends were trimmed by 3 bases and 2 bases, with 16 bases remaining between them. Here the CDR3 reads CASSFPPRRSNTGELFF. The CDR3 DNA sequence: TGTGCCAGCAGCTTTCCCCCCCGGCGGAGTAACACCGGGGAGCTGTTTTTT.

This clone was detected only once. This rearrangement joins TRBV6-5 to TRBJ2-3; D remains unclear. The germline V and J ends were trimmed by 0 bases and 5 bases, with 6 bases remaining between them. Germline CDR1 reads MNHEY; CDR2 reads SVGAGI. The CDR3 loop spans 13 amino acids. Here the CDR3 DNA reads TGTGCCAGCAGTTACTCGAACAAAGATACGCAGTATTTT. Amino acids: CASSYSNKDTQYF.

The chain has TRBV6-5 and TRBJ1-2; 7 nucleotides match TRBD1. J gave up 7 bases and V 5 bases, and 4 bases lay outside the gene matches. The CDR3 has 12 residues. Looked up from germline, CDR1 is MNHEY and CDR2 is SVGAGI. The CDR3 is CASSKGASGYTF. Here the CDR3 DNA reads TGTGCCAGCAGTAAGGGGGCGAGTGGCTACACCTTC.

The table lists this clone with a count of one. The chain recombines TRBV11-2 with TRBJ2-7, with TRBD1 matching over 7 bases. V was clipped by 4 bases and J by 2 bases; unmatched bases: 8. The CDR3 has 15 amino acids. The V gene's germline CDR1 is SGHAT and CDR2 FQNNGV. Written as DNA, the CDR3 is TGTGCCAGCAGCTATACCCGGGACAGTGCCTACGAGCAGTACTTC. Translating gives CASSYTRDSAYEQYF. The variable domain in full, with the rest retrieved from reference TRBV11-2 and TRBJ2-7, is EAGVAQSPRYKIIEKRQSVAFWCNPISGHATLYWYQQILGQGPKLLIQFQNNGVVDDSQLPKDRFSAERLKGVDSTLKIQPAKLEDSAVYLCASSYTRDSAYEQYFGPGTRLTVT.

The chain employs TRBV5-6 and TRBJ1-2; 7 nucleotides line up with TRBD1. Germline-derived CDR1 and CDR2 are SGHDT and YYEEEE. V trimming: 4 bases; J trimming: 7 bases; junction bases outside the gene matches: 7. The CDR3 extends over 13 amino acids. DNA for the CDR3: TGTGCCAGCAGCGACAGGGTTGAGGGTGGCTACACCTTC. Translated: CASSDRVEGGYTF.

The chain joins TRBV18 to TRBJ2-1, with a possible D match to TRBD2 (6 bases). Trimming removed 3 bases from V and 0 bases from J, with 18 bases in between. CDR1 KGHSH and CDR2 LQKENI come from the germline V gene. The CDR3 loop spans 18 amino acids. CDR3 amino acids: CASSPRDLLLGSYNEQFF. CDR3 DNA: TGTGCCAGCTCACCTAGGGACTTACTCCTCGGCTCCTACAATGAGCAGTTCTTC.

CDR3 coding DNA: TGTGCCAGCAGTTTATTAACGGCGGGAGGAGGGGACAATGAGCAGTTCTTC. Translated: CASSLLTAGGGDNEQFF. The chain has TRBV27 and TRBJ2-1; 8 positions agree with TRBD2. The J segment lost 5 bases and the V segment lost 1 base, leaving 10 bases of the junction unmatched. This CDR3 region has 17 residues. Germline-derived CDR1 and CDR2 are MNHEY and SMNVEV (reference sequence).

V gene TRBV6-5 combines with J gene TRBJ1-3; D uncertain. Per the germline V gene, CDR1 is MNHEY and CDR2 is SVGAGI. V lost 6 bases, J lost 12 bases, and 21 bases lay in between. This CDR3 spans 14 amino acids. The CDR3 reads CASRLDPGRSVIYF. CDR3 DNA sequence: TGTGCCAGCAGATTAGACCCAGGCCGCTCTGTCATATATTTT.

The V gene is TRBV6-5, the J gene TRBJ2-2; 7 nucleotides match TRBD1. The ends lost 4 bases at V and 4 bases at J; junction bases unmatched: 9. The V gene's germline CDR1 is MNHEY and CDR2 SVGAGI. This CDR3 has 16 amino acids. The DNA for the CDR3 is TGTGCCAGCAGTTCTCCCGGGACAGTCGCCACCGGGGAGCTGTTTTTT. As protein: CASSSPGTVATGELFF.

This clone occurred once. The chain uses TRBV6-4 and TRBJ2-1; possibly TRBD2 for D (5 bases). The CDR3 length is 15 residues. Germline-derived CDR1 and CDR2 are MRHNA and SNTAGT. The V end was cut by 2 bases, the J end by 5 bases, with 13 bases between. CDR3 amino acids: CASSDGGLDNNEQFF. The CDR3 coding sequence is TGTGCCAGCAGTGACGGTGGACTCGATAACAATGAGCAGTTCTTC.

The chain combines TRBV7-2 with TRBJ2-1, with TRBD1 as a possible D gene (6 bases). This CDR3 region has 14 residues. Trimming shortened V by 5 bases and J by 4 bases, and 12 bases separated the two germline ends. In germline, CDR1 is SGHTA, CDR2 FQGNSA. DNA of the CDR3: TGTGCCAGCAGCCCCAGGACAGATTACAATGAGCAGTTCTTC. This sequence encodes CASSPRTDYNEQFF. Full variable domain (remainder filled in from reference TRBV7-2 and TRBJ2-1): GAGVSQSPSNKVTEKGKDVELRCDPISGHTALYWYRQSLGQGLEFLIYFQGNSAPDKSGLPSDRFSAERTGGSVSTLTIQRTQQEDSAVYLCASSPRTDYNEQFFGPGTRLTVL.

This clone was seen a single time. Here the CDR3 reads CASRLDMTRETQYF. The CDR3 DNA follows: TGTGCCAGCAGACTCGACATGACCCGAGAGACCCAGTACTTC. This chain connects TRBV7-2 to TRBJ2-5; the D is unclear. The germline V and J ends were trimmed by 6 bases and 4 bases, with 15 bases remaining between them. Germline-derived CDR1 and CDR2 are SGHTA and FQGNSA. The CDR3 runs 14 residues.